This record looks at one TCR beta chain sequence and its context. The record originates from a study of T-cell reconstitution after alpha-beta-depleted transplantation in children. This CDR3 has 12 amino acids. Germline CDR1 SQVTM, CDR2 ANQGSEA. V was trimmed by 7 bases and J by 4 bases, leaving 10 bases between them. The TCRbeta library was prepared with unique molecular identifiers. Each CDR3 protein gets one entry after TCRdb re-called the PCR reads with MiXCR. The sample records approximately 1,000,000 distinct CDR3 sequences, roughly 29% being singletons. This TCR was sampled from a boy in the first two years of life who had a stem cell transplant for SCID, so the T cells may come from the graft donor. Sequencing was performed on PBMCs, mostly from graft donor cells, taken 360 days after TCRalphabeta/CD19-depleted stem cell transplant. The rearrangement links TRBV29-1 to TRBJ2-2; D could derive from TRBD1 or TRBD2 (5 bases each). In nucleotides, the CDR3 is TGCAGCGGGGAGACAGCCACCGGGGAGCTGTTTTTT. Amino acid sequence: CSGETATGELFF.